Shown below are 29 T cell receptor beta chains from a single sample sequenced in a study of T-cell reconstitution after alpha-beta-depleted transplantation in children. Unique molecular identifiers featured in how the TCRbeta library was prepared. TCRdb reprocessed the PCR reads via MiXCR and lists one record per CDR3 protein. The sample carries about 980,000 distinct CDR3 sequences, roughly 29% recorded once. The starting material was PBMCs, mostly from graft donor cells, obtained 360 days after TCRalphabeta/CD19-depleted stem cell transplant. The origin of the receptors is a boy under two years old who had a stem cell transplant for SCID, so the T cells may come from the graft donor.

This chain links TRBV7-2 with TRBJ2-1; D may be TRBD2 (5 bases). The CDR3 consists of 14 residues. V was cut by 7 bases and J by 3 bases, with 13 bases left in between. Germline V gene data show CDR1 as SGHTA and CDR2 as FQGNSA. Written as DNA, the CDR3 is TGTGCCAGCAAGGAGGAACCCTACTACAATGAGCAGTTCTTC. This sequence encodes CASKEEPYYNEQFF.

This clonotype has only a few counts. The chain carries TRBV6-1 and TRBJ2-1, with 8 bases identical to TRBD1. The V gene end was trimmed by 7 bases and the J gene end by 4 bases; junction bases not matched to a gene: 6. The CDR3 consists of 14 residues. The germline V gene has CDR1 MNHNS and CDR2 SASEGT. The CDR3 spells CASKPGQVYNEQFF. The CDR3 DNA follows: TGTGCCAGCAAACCGGGACAGGTATACAATGAGCAGTTCTTC.

The J gene is TRBJ1-1, the V gene TRBV7-6; D is undetermined. V was clipped by 1 base and J by 1 base, with 16 bases between them. This CDR3 comprises 17 residues. Germline-derived CDR1 and CDR2 are SGHVS and FNYEAQ. The CDR3 sequence: CASSLGVTPLGNTEAFF. CDR3 DNA sequence: TGTGCCAGCAGCTTAGGAGTGACTCCTCTCGGGAACACTGAAGCTTTCTTT.

This clonotype was detected a few times. V gene TRBV20-1 combines with J gene TRBJ2-3, with 9 bases fitting TRBD2. Germline loops: CDR1 DFQATT, CDR2 SNEGSKA (reference sequence). J lost 0 bases, V lost 3 bases, and 7 bases had no gene match. CDR3 size: 16 residues. The CDR3 bases are TGCAGTGCTAGTAGGGGCGGGGGGGTTAGCACAGATACGCAGTATTTT. Protein: CSASRGGGVSTDTQYF.

The chain links TRBV12-3 or TRBV12-4 to TRBJ2-4, with unresolved D. The CDR3 loop spans 16 amino acids. Trimming took 6 bases from V and 0 from J, leaving 15 bases between them. The CDR3 sequence is CASSSDTGLAKNIQYF. The CDR3 nucleotides read TGTGCCAGCAGCTCAGACACGGGTTTAGCCAAAAACATTCAGTACTTC.

V is TRBV4-2 and J is TRBJ1-5; maybe TRBD1 (6 bases). CDR3 length: 15 residues. Trimming stripped 0 bases from V and 15 bases from J, with 21 bases between. CDR1 and CDR2 (germline): LGHNA, YNFKEQ. The CDR3 loop is CASSQDVADSQHPHF. In nucleotides, the CDR3 is TGTGCCAGCAGCCAAGATGTTGCGGACAGCCAACACCCGCATTTT.

This chain connects TRBV5-1 to TRBJ1-1, with a tentative D call TRBD1 (6 bases). Germline V lookup: CDR1 SGHRS, CDR2 YFSETQ. The CDR3 spans 17 residues. The V gene lost 0 bases and the J gene lost 1 base, with 16 bases spanning the gap. CDR3 in amino acids: CASSLEGGRVGNTEAFF. CDR3 bases: TGCGCCAGCAGCTTGGAGGGGGGCAGGGTGGGGAACACTGAAGCTTTCTTT.

This clonotype came up many times. The junction departs from germline at one end; a sequencing error may be responsible. J is TRBJ2-7 and V is TRBV5-1; D gene uncertain. Germline V gives CDR1 SGHRS, CDR2 YFSETQ. This CDR3 is 12 amino acids long. DNA of the CDR3: TGTGCCAGCAGTTTAGGGAACTACGAGCAGTACTTC. Protein sequence: CASSLGNYEQYF. Supplemented by reference TRBV5-1 and TRBJ2-7, the full variable domain reads KAGVTQTPRYLIKTRGQQVTLSCSPISGHRSVSWYQQTPGQGLQFLFEYFSETQRNKGNFPGRFSGRQFSNSRSEMNVSTLELGDSALYLCASSLGNYEQYFGPGTRLTVT.

This clonotype was recorded many times. The chain links TRBV12-3 or TRBV12-4 to TRBJ2-5; D not resolved. Trimming stripped 2 bases from V and 5 bases from J, with 3 bases between. This CDR3 has 11 residues. The CDR3 sequence: CASSLSETQYF. CDR3 bases: TGTGCCAGCAGTTTATCGGAGACCCAGTACTTC.

The chain links TRBV5-1 to TRBJ2-5, with TRBD1 identical over 9 bases. Losses at the gene ends were 5 bases for V and 5 bases for J; bases not matched to a gene: 7. The CDR3 has 14 amino acids. CDR1 and CDR2 (germline): SGHRS, YFSETQ. CDR3 nucleotides: TGCGCCAGCAGACCCGATACAGGGGGCGAGACCCAGTACTTC. This sequence encodes CASRPDTGGETQYF.

V usage is TRBV20-1 and J usage is TRBJ1-5; the match to TRBD1 covers 7 bases. The CDR3 extends over 13 amino acids. CDR1 and CDR2 (germline): DFQATT, SNEGSKA (reference sequence). Trimming took 6 bases from V and 5 from J; bases not matched to a gene: 7. This chain's CDR3 is CSAHRGVDQPQHF. The CDR3 bases are TGCAGTGCCCACAGGGGCGTCGATCAGCCCCAGCATTTT.

The chain joins TRBV11-2 to TRBJ1-1; D is unresolved. Trimming stripped 5 bases from V and 4 bases from J, with 17 bases between. This CDR3 comprises 15 residues. In germline, CDR1 is SGHAT, CDR2 FQNNGV. The DNA for the CDR3 is TGTGCCAGCAGCCCCGGCGGAGGTCGGGGCACTGAAGCTTTCTTT. Its translation: CASSPGGGRGTEAFF.

The chain is built from TRBV20-1 and TRBJ2-7; TRBD1 matches at 9 bases. Trimming took 6 bases from V and 0 from J; bases not matched to a gene: 3. The CDR3 contains 13 residues. Germline V gene data show CDR1 as DFQATT and CDR2 as SNEGSKA (reference sequence). CDR3 in DNA: TGCAGTGCCGGACAGGGGTACTCCTACGAGCAGTACTTC. This translates into CSAGQGYSYEQYF.

In its sample, this clonotype was seen a few times. V is TRBV5-1 and J is TRBJ2-7, with D possibly called TRBD1 or TRBD2 (6 bases each). V lost 1 base and J lost 5, with 16 bases in between. The CDR3 is 15 residues long. Germline values: CDR1 SGHRS, CDR2 YFSETQ. For the CDR3, the DNA is TGCGCCAGCAGCTTGTTGGGGGGCCAGAGGGACGAGCAGTACTTC. Its translation: CASSLLGGQRDEQYF.

Written as DNA, the CDR3 is TGCGCCAGCAGCTGGAAAACCCAGGGGGCATCGTCGCGGGAGCAGTACTTC. It codes for CASSWKTQGASSREQYF. The chain couples TRBV5-1 to TRBJ2-7, with 8 bases identical to TRBD1. V dropped 3 bases and J dropped 7; count of bases not matched to a gene: 18. This CDR3 contains 17 residues. CDR1 and CDR2 from the germline V gene are SGHRS and YFSETQ.

With respect to this clonotype: Its ends do not fully match the called genes, so a read error is possible. This sequence joins TRBV5-1 and TRBJ2-2; D possibly corresponds to TRBD2 (6 bases). This CDR3 has 14 amino acids. The germline V gene encodes CDR1 SGHRS and CDR2 YFSETQ. CDR3 sequence: CASSLVRSAGGLFF. For the CDR3, the DNA is TGCGCCAGCAGCTTGGTGCGTTCGGCCGGGGGGCTGTTTTTT. The full variable domain, rest sourced from reference TRBV5-1 and TRBJ2-2, is KAGVTQTPRYLIKTRGQQVTLSCSPISGHRSVSWYQQTPGQGLQFLFEYFSETQRNKGNFPGRFSGRQFSNSRSEMNVSTLELGDSALYLCASSLVRSAGGLFFGEGSRLTVL.

The chain employs TRBV7-9 and TRBJ2-5; a weak D match, TRBD1 (6 bases). This CDR3 is built from 15 residues. V was cut by 5 bases and J by 2 bases, with 15 bases left in between. CDR1 SEHNR and CDR2 FQNEAQ come from the germline V gene (reference sequence). Here the CDR3 reads CASSPGRGVQETQYF. In nucleotides, the CDR3 is TGTGCCAGCAGCCCCGGCAGGGGTGTTCAAGAGACCCAGTACTTC.

Regarding this clonotype: At one of its ends the junction is not consistent with the germline gene, which may arise from a read error. The chain carries TRBV6-5 and TRBJ1-4; D uncertain. Germline CDR1 and CDR2: MNHEY and SVGAGI. The CDR3 totals 14 residues. This CDR3 is CASIYSKGRGKLFF. CDR3 in DNA: TGTGCCAGCATTTACTCGAAGGGCCGAGGAAAACTGTTTTTT.

This chain links TRBV10-3 with TRBJ2-1, with TRBD2 identical over 9 bases. The germline V gene encodes CDR1 ENHRY and CDR2 SYGVKD. The CDR3 covers 19 residues. V shed 2 bases and J 4 bases; nucleotides not matched to a gene: 15. The CDR3 bases are TGTGCCATCAGTGAGAGGGAGGCGGGGGGGCCGGCAGGTTACAATGAGCAGTTCTTC. Its translation: CAISEREAGGPAGYNEQFF.

In its sample, this clonotype was seen a few times. The chain recombines TRBV7-2 with TRBJ2-7; D may correspond to TRBD1 or TRBD2 (5 bases each). V was cut by 1 base and J by 4 bases, with 11 bases left in between. CDR3 length: 14 amino acids. Germline V gives CDR1 SGHTA, CDR2 FQGNSA. The CDR3 region is CASSLGDLGYEQYF. For the CDR3, the DNA is TGTGCCAGCAGCTTAGGGGACCTCGGATACGAGCAGTACTTC. Variable domain in full (rest from reference TRBV7-2 and TRBJ2-7): GAGVSQSPSNKVTEKGKDVELRCDPISGHTALYWYRQSLGQGLEFLIYFQGNSAPDKSGLPSDRFSAERTGGSVSTLTIQRTQQEDSAVYLCASSLGDLGYEQYFGPGTRLTVT.

This clonotype appeared a few times. The rearrangement uses TRBV7-2 and TRBJ2-3, with D perhaps matching TRBD1 or TRBD2 (5 bases each). Trimming pared 6 bases from V and 3 bases from J, leaving 13 bases between. CDR1 SGHTA and CDR2 FQGNSA come from the germline V gene. The CDR3 spans 14 residues. The chain's CDR3 is CASSTGPRTDTQYF. In nucleotides, the CDR3 is TGTGCCAGCAGTACGGGACCTAGGACAGATACGCAGTATTTT.

V is TRBV3-1 and J is TRBJ1-2, with D tentatively TRBD1 (5 bases). CDR3 length: 14 residues. Germline V CDR1 and CDR2: LGHDT, YNNKEL (reference sequence). Trimming stripped 0 bases from V and 6 bases from J, with 11 bases between. The CDR3, as DNA: TGTGCCAGCAGCCAAGATAGCGGGGCTCATGGCTACACCTTC. Protein product: CASSQDSGAHGYTF. The complete variable domain, with remaining parts taken from reference TRBV3-1 and TRBJ1-2, reads DTAVSQTPKYLVTQMGNDKSIKCEQNLGHDTMYWYKQDSKKFLKIMFSYNNKELIINETVPNRFSPKSPDKAHLNLHINSLELGDSAVYFCASSQDSGAHGYTFGSGTRLTVV.

The V call is TRBV2, the J call TRBJ2-7, with 14 bases aligning to TRBD2. There are 14 residues in the CDR3. Trimming took 6 bases from V and 7 from J; bases not matched to a gene: 5. Germline values: CDR1 SNHLY, CDR2 FYNNEI. The CDR3 bases are TGTGCCAGCAGGCCGGGACTAGCGGGGGTAGAGCAGTACTTC. Its translation: CASRPGLAGVEQYF.

The rearrangement links TRBV12-3 or TRBV12-4 to TRBJ2-3; 9 nucleotides line up with TRBD2. There are 15 residues in the CDR3. The V and J ends lost 9 bases and 2 bases, in that order; junction bases with no gene match: 9. The CDR3 nucleotides are TGTGCCAGTAAGAAGCTAGCGGGGATCACAGATACGCAGTATTTT. The encoded protein is CASKKLAGITDTQYF.

This clonotype was seen a few times. The CDR3 is CSASGQGGIETQYF. CDR3 coding DNA: TGCAGTGCTAGCGGTCAGGGAGGGATAGAGACCCAGTACTTC. The rearrangement joins TRBV20-1 to TRBJ2-5; 7 bases line up with TRBD2. This CDR3 contains 14 residues. The V and J ends lost 3 bases and 4 bases, in that order; junction bases with no gene match: 8. CDR1 is DFQATT and CDR2 is SNEGSKA in the germline V gene (reference sequence).

This clonotype was observed a few times. The rearrangement uses TRBV5-5 and TRBJ1-1, with D possibly matching TRBD1 (5 bases). There are 16 residues in the CDR3. The germline CDR1 and CDR2 sequences are SGHKS and YYEKEE (reference sequence). The V end lost 4 bases, the J end lost 6 bases, and 22 bases lay between the germline ends. Here the CDR3 DNA reads TGTGCCAGCAGCCTCCCGGAGGGGTTTGGGACGTCTGAAGCTTTCTTT. Translating gives CASSLPEGFGTSEAFF.

This clonotype was detected only a few times. The chain combines TRBV2 with TRBJ1-5; D possibly corresponds to TRBD1 (5 bases). The CDR3 covers 15 residues. The germline V and J ends were trimmed by 7 bases and 1 base, with 14 bases remaining between them. The germline V gene encodes CDR1 SNHLY and CDR2 FYNNEI. CDR3 region: CASTRRRDSNQPQHF. The CDR3 bases are TGTGCCAGCACCCGGAGGCGGGACAGCAATCAGCCCCAGCATTTT.

This clonotype was counted a few times. The rearrangement uses TRBV7-2 and TRBJ1-1; D unclear. CDR3 length: 13 residues. Germline-derived CDR1 and CDR2 are SGHTA and FQGNSA. Trimming removed 3 bases from V and 5 bases from J, with 10 bases in between. The CDR3 DNA is TGTGCCAGCAGCTTTCCCCCCCGAACTGAAGCTTTCTTT. It codes for CASSFPPRTEAFF.

This clonotype was seen a few times. The chain carries TRBV20-1 and TRBJ1-1; no definite D call. Germline CDR1 is DFQATT and CDR2 is SNEGSKA (reference sequence). V was pared by 1 base and J by 2 bases, with 14 bases between. The CDR3 is 15 residues long. The CDR3: CSARVRWVTNTEAFF. CDR3 DNA: TGCAGTGCTAGAGTGAGGTGGGTTACTAACACTGAAGCTTTCTTT.